The entry below describes one TCR beta chain. Germline is not matched at one junction end, which may reflect a read error. This sample is part of a study of blood T cell repertoires in COVID-19. On the study more broadly: From the United States, Italy and Spain came samples of acute and convalescent COVID-19. PBMCs, B-cell-depleted T cells, or T cells were the source of the cDNA or gDNA that made up the material.

As processed by the authors: Estimation of nucleated cell counts relied on the amplification of reference gene primers. Sequencing was performed with immunoSEQ multiplex PCR; in TCRdb, only in-frame clones are kept and a portion is missing. The DNA was the basis for D and trimming; V, J and clone size are from that table. In the table there are approximately 250,000 clones, about 87% of which are singletons. The CDR3 spans 13 residues. The source of this sequence is a woman aged 40 to 49 with acute COVID-19. The chain employs TRBV12-3 or TRBV12-4 and TRBJ2-7; a weak D match, TRBD2 (8 bases). The source material was PBMCs or T cells enriched from blood (not recorded which). Here the CDR3 reads CASSSTIAGQFHF. In nucleotides, the CDR3 is TGTGCCAGCAGCTCCACCATAGCGGGACAGTTTCACTTC.